What follows is one TCR beta chain and its context. This specimen belongs to a study of blood T cell repertoires in COVID-19. With 6 bases removed from V and 4 bases from J, the gap between germline ends came to 14 bases. CDR1 and CDR2 (germline): MNHEY, SMNVEV (reference sequence). The CDR3 length is 14 residues. The assay was immunoSEQ multiplex PCR, and TCRdb's table has in-frame clones only and misses some. The data hold 100,000 to 150,000 clones, with 85% to 90% observed a single time. The source material was peripheral blood. The chain carries TRBV27 and TRBJ2-3; D is possibly TRBD1 (7 bases). The TCR was taken from a man older than 75 with active or convalescent COVID-19. This CDR3 reads CASSTQGEADTQYF. The CDR3, as DNA: TGTGCCAGCAGCACTCAGGGGGAGGCAGATACGCAGTATTTT.